Listed here are 11 T cell receptor beta chains from one sample, sequenced in a study of cytomegalovirus exposure and HLA in healthy donors. Primers for the PCR totalled 60 Vbeta and 13 Jbeta. Clones were read by immunoSEQ multiplex PCR, and TCRdb kept only the in-frame ones, dropping some. The sample yields 100,000 to 150,000 clones, about 80% seen once. The sample comprised PBMCs. The receptors stem from a man aged 40-55 years in good health and CMV-seronegative.

The chain joins TRBV9 to TRBJ1-2, with TRBD1 matching over 11 bases. This CDR3 comprises 15 residues. The germline V gene encodes CDR1 SGDLS and CDR2 YYNGEE. V lost 0 bases to trimming and J lost 7 bases; unmatched junction nucleotides: 5. In DNA, the CDR3 is TGTGCCAGCAGCGTAGGGGGACAGGGGGGCGCTGGCTACACCTTC. Translation gives CASSVGGQGGAGYTF.

The rearrangement joins TRBV6-5 to TRBJ2-7, with 8 positions matching TRBD1. V was pared by 4 bases and J by 6 bases, with 11 bases of the junction left unmatched. Per germline, CDR1 MNHEY and CDR2 SVGAGI. There are 15 residues in the CDR3. The CDR3 protein is CASSSGQAYSGEQYF. The CDR3, as DNA: TGTGCCAGCAGTTCGGGACAGGCCTATTCGGGCGAGCAGTACTTC.

The chain combines TRBV11-2 with TRBJ2-7; possible D gene TRBD1, 5 bases. Germline CDR1 and CDR2: SGHAT and FQNNGV. This CDR3 is built from 17 residues. The V and J ends lost 2 bases and 2 bases respectively, with 19 bases between them. The CDR3 DNA is TGTGCCAGCAGCTTAAATCGTGGGGCCTCCTACCCCTACGAGCAGTACTTC. Its translation: CASSLNRGASYPYEQYF.

This rearrangement joins TRBV4-1 to TRBJ2-7; 10 bases map to TRBD1. CDR1 is MGHRA and CDR2 is YSYEKL in the germline V gene. The CDR3 is made up of 14 amino acids. Unmatched junction bases numbered 3, after V lost 4 bases and J lost 3 bases. The CDR3, as DNA: TGCGCCAGCAGCCTAAGGACAGGGGGCTACGAGCAGTACTTC. It is translated as CASSLRTGGYEQYF.

As DNA, the CDR3 is TGTGCCTGCCCGAGGCAGGGGGCATTTAGGAATGAGCAGTTCTTC. Its translation: CACPRQGAFRNEQFF. This chain connects TRBV30 to TRBJ2-1; 8 bases fit TRBD1. V was clipped by 6 bases and J by 7 bases; unmatched bases: 14. Germline V lookup: CDR1 GTSNPN, CDR2 SVGIG (reference sequence). CDR3 size: 15 residues.

V and J are TRBV7-9 and TRBJ1-2, with D possibly being TRBD1 (5 bases). V dropped 0 bases and J dropped 2 bases, with 10 bases sitting between them. In germline, CDR1 is SEHNR, CDR2 FQNEAQ (reference sequence). The CDR3 has 15 amino acids. CDR3 residues: CASSLAVQGNYGYTF. In DNA, the CDR3 is TGTGCCAGCAGCTTAGCGGTTCAGGGAAACTATGGCTACACCTTC.

The chain links TRBV9 to TRBJ2-5, with D perhaps matching TRBD2 (6 bases). The CDR3 runs 22 residues. Germline loops: CDR1 SGDLS, CDR2 YYNGEE. V lost 0 bases, J lost 4 bases, and 34 bases lay in between. The CDR3 here is CASSVAARRLSSDPIFGETQYF. CDR3 nucleotides: TGTGCCAGCAGCGTAGCAGCCAGGCGGTTGTCTAGCGACCCGATTTTTGGAGAGACCCAGTACTTC.

This clone was observed a handful of times. CDR3 bases: TGCGCCAGCAGCCAGGCCTTTTCGGGTAGCGGGGGGGCGGATACGCAGTATTTT. This gives the protein CASSQAFSGSGGADTQYF. The rearrangement uses TRBV5-1 and TRBJ2-3, with TRBD2 matching over 11 bases. The CDR3 is 18 residues long. V shed 4 bases, J shed 6 bases, and the junction held 16 bases outside the gene matches. The germline CDR1 and CDR2 sequences are SGHRS and YFSETQ.

The rearrangement uses TRBV6-6 and TRBJ1-2; no reliable D call. Germline CDR1 is MNHNY and CDR2 is SVGAGI (reference sequence). Trimming took 2 bases from V and 3 from J, leaving 10 bases between them. CDR3 length: 14 residues. The CDR3 DNA is TGTGCCAGCAGTTACGGCCCCAATGACTATGGCTACACCTTC. It codes for CASSYGPNDYGYTF.

The table lists this clone with a few counts. The chain links TRBV14 to TRBJ1-4, with a possible D match to TRBD1 (6 bases). Trimming shortened V by 4 bases and J by 8 bases, and 11 bases separated the two germline ends. The CDR3 spans 13 residues. Germline V CDR1 and CDR2: SGHDN, FVKESK. CDR3 region: CASSRDTLEKLFF. As DNA, the CDR3 is TGTGCCAGCAGCCGGGACACCCTAGAAAAACTGTTTTTT.

The rearrangement uses TRBV9 and TRBJ2-3; 10 bases match TRBD2. CDR1 is SGDLS, CDR2 YYNGEE, per germline. V lost 2 bases, J lost 1 base, and 1 base stayed unmatched. The CDR3 is 15 residues long. CDR3 nucleotides: TGTGCCAGCAGCGTCAGCGGGGGGGGCACAGATACGCAGTATTTT. It translates to CASSVSGGGTDTQYF.